The 3 T cell receptor beta chains listed next were all sequenced from one sample in a study of technical replicates of blood from several donors. Clones were sequenced by immunoSEQ multiplex PCR, and TCRdb holds only the in-frame ones, with some missing. The sample has approximately 51,000 clones; just under 95% are singletons. The sample was PBMCs. The receptors were sampled from a human donor in good health. Some clones in this sample may be carry-over from other donors' samples.

V is TRBV15 and J is TRBJ2-5, with D perhaps TRBD2 (6 bases). The CDR3 consists of 14 residues. V lost 1 base and J 5 bases, leaving 11 bases between the germline ends. Germline CDR1 reads LNHNV; CDR2 reads YYDKDF (reference sequence). The CDR3 is CATSRVSGDETQYF. In DNA, the CDR3 is TGTGCCACCAGCAGAGTTTCGGGAGATGAGACCCAGTACTTC.

This rearrangement joins TRBV4-1 to TRBJ2-1; 13 nucleotides agree with TRBD2. V was clipped by 4 bases and J by 7 bases; unmatched bases: 7. Germline values: CDR1 MGHRA, CDR2 YSYEKL. The CDR3 runs 16 residues. CDR3 amino acids: CASSRLLAGGLNEQFF. In nucleotides, the CDR3 is TGCGCCAGCAGCCGACTACTAGCGGGGGGGCTTAATGAGCAGTTCTTC.

This sequence joins TRBV4-3 and TRBJ2-2; D not certain. The CDR3 contains 15 residues. Trimming pared 4 bases from V and 3 bases from J, leaving 12 bases between. Germline V gene sequence: CDR1 LGHNA, CDR2 YSLEER. The CDR3 DNA reads TGCGCCAGCAGCCTAAGGAGTTTGTACACCGGGGAGCTGTTTTTT. It is translated as CASSLRSLYTGELFF.